A selection of T cell receptor beta chains follows, all from one sample in a study of response to subunit inactivated influenza vaccine. TCRdb independently ran MiXCR on the RT-PCR reads; one entry per CDR3 protein. Among 400,000 to 550,000 distinct CDR3 sequences listed, about 25% were seen once. The starting material was CD4+ T cells sorted from PBMCs, obtained roughly 5 days after vaccination. These TCRs come from a man aged 50-59 years who received an inactivated influenza vaccine. CDR3s include the opening cysteine and the closing phenylalanine or tryptophan. Fields, in order: D gene, J gene, clone size, V gene, CDR3 protein, CDR3 DNA. The D gene is left open where the match is weak. Some rows have no size entry. The others give once, few or many, or a class for an expanded clone.

d_gene: TRBD2
j_gene: TRBJ2-1
abundance: -
v_gene: TRBV4-2
CDR3aa: CASSQAAGTSLYNEQFF
CDR3nt: TGTGCCAGCAGCCAGGCAGCCGGGACTAGCCTTTACAATGAGCAGTTCTTC

d_gene: -
j_gene: TRBJ1-6
abundance: -
v_gene: TRBV18
CDR3aa: CASSPLRADSPLHF
CDR3nt: TGTGCCAGCTCACCCCTCAGAGCGGACTCACCCCTCCACTTT

d_gene: -
j_gene: TRBJ2-1
abundance: -
v_gene: TRBV6-2/TRBV6-3
CDR3aa: CASSLSGNPRNEQFF
CDR3nt: TGTGCCAGCAGTCTTAGCGGAAACCCTAGAAATGAGCAGTTCTTC

d_gene: -
j_gene: TRBJ2-3
abundance: -
v_gene: TRBV29-1
CDR3aa: CSVEGQGLSSTDTQYF
CDR3nt: TGCAGCGTTGAGGGGCAGGGGCTTTCTAGCACAGATACGCAGTATTTT

d_gene: -
j_gene: TRBJ2-2
abundance: once
v_gene: TRBV27
CDR3aa: CASSEDRLHRRELFF
CDR3nt: TGTGCCAGCTCCGAAGACAGGTTACACCGGAGGGAGCTGTTTTTT

d_gene: TRBD1
j_gene: TRBJ2-5
abundance: -
v_gene: TRBV5-1
CDR3aa: CASSSAPGQEETQYF
CDR3nt: TGCGCCAGCAGCTCAGCCCCGGGACAGGAAGAGACCCAGTACTTC

d_gene: -
j_gene: TRBJ2-1
abundance: few
v_gene: TRBV5-1
CDR3aa: CASSSTDVEQFF
CDR3nt: TGCGCCAGCAGCTCCACGGACGTGGAGCAGTTCTTC

d_gene: -
j_gene: TRBJ2-1
abundance: few
v_gene: TRBV11-2
CDR3aa: CASSSQNAQGGEQFF
CDR3nt: TGTGCCAGCAGCTCACAGAACGCACAGGGAGGTGAGCAGTTCTTC

d_gene: -
j_gene: TRBJ2-5
abundance: -
v_gene: TRBV4-3
CDR3aa: CASSRGTNLGETQYF
CDR3nt: TGCGCCAGCAGCCGCGGGACCAACCTGGGGGAGACCCAGTACTTC

d_gene: -
j_gene: TRBJ1-4
abundance: few
v_gene: TRBV11-2
CDR3aa: CASSRTSATNEKLFF
CDR3nt: TGTGCCAGCAGTCGGACTTCCGCAACTAATGAAAAACTGTTTTTT

d_gene: -
j_gene: TRBJ2-3
abundance: many
v_gene: TRBV11-2
CDR3aa: CASSLGGGDWRLTSTDTQYF
CDR3nt: TGTGCCAGCAGCTTAGGTGGGGGTGATTGGAGGCTCACTAGCACAGATACGCAGTATTTT

d_gene: TRBD2
j_gene: TRBJ2-7
abundance: -
v_gene: TRBV5-8
CDR3aa: CASSLWTSVAYEQYF
CDR3nt: TGTGCCAGCAGCTTGTGGACTAGCGTTGCCTACGAGCAGTACTTC

d_gene: TRBD2
j_gene: TRBJ2-7
abundance: -
v_gene: TRBV20-1
CDR3aa: CSATRTSGRYEQYF
CDR3nt: TGCAGTGCGACCCGGACTAGCGGGAGATACGAGCAGTACTTC

d_gene: TRBD2
j_gene: TRBJ2-7
abundance: once
v_gene: TRBV3-1
CDR3aa: CASSPRTSETYEQYF
CDR3nt: TGTGCCAGCAGTCCGAGGACTAGCGAGACCTACGAGCAGTACTTC

d_gene: -
j_gene: TRBJ2-2
abundance: many
v_gene: TRBV7-2
CDR3aa: CASSSAPQGANTGELFF
CDR3nt: TGTGCCAGCAGCTCAGCGCCACAGGGTGCGAACACCGGGGAGCTGTTTTTT

d_gene: -
j_gene: TRBJ2-3
abundance: -
v_gene: TRBV4-2
CDR3aa: CASSQDPPDTQYF
CDR3nt: TGTGCCAGCAGCCAAGACCCTCCAGATACGCAGTATTTT

d_gene: -
j_gene: TRBJ2-3
abundance: -
v_gene: TRBV11-2
CDR3aa: CASSPQGTQYF
CDR3nt: TGTGCCAGCAGCCCGCAGGGTACGCAGTATTTT

d_gene: TRBD2
j_gene: TRBJ2-3
abundance: few
v_gene: TRBV20-1
CDR3aa: CSARSLTGGADTQYF
CDR3nt: TGCAGTGCTAGGTCCCTGACGGGGGGGGCAGATACGCAGTATTTT

d_gene: -
j_gene: TRBJ1-6
abundance: -
v_gene: TRBV5-1
CDR3aa: CASSLDRTNSPLHF
CDR3nt: TGCGCCAGCAGCTTGGACAGGACAAATTCACCCCTCCACTTT

d_gene: TRBD1
j_gene: TRBJ2-4
abundance: -
v_gene: TRBV6-1
CDR3aa: CASSNYRGNKNIQYF
CDR3nt: TGTGCCAGCAGTAATTACAGGGGCAACAAAAACATTCAGTACTTC

d_gene: TRBD2
j_gene: TRBJ2-3
abundance: few
v_gene: TRBV20-1
CDR3aa: CSARGSGNTDTQYF
CDR3nt: TGCAGTGCTAGAGGTAGCGGGAACACAGATACGCAGTATTTT

d_gene: TRBD2
j_gene: TRBJ2-7
abundance: few
v_gene: TRBV6-1
CDR3aa: CASSRGEGYEQYF
CDR3nt: TGTGCCAGCAGTCGGGGGGAGGGCTACGAGCAGTACTTC

d_gene: TRBD2
j_gene: TRBJ2-1
abundance: few
v_gene: TRBV19
CDR3aa: CASSPPSGGVEQFF
CDR3nt: TGTGCCAGTAGCCCGCCTAGCGGGGGGGTCGAGCAGTTCTTC

d_gene: -
j_gene: TRBJ1-1
abundance: -
v_gene: TRBV20-1
CDR3aa: CSARGTQNTEAFF
CDR3nt: TGCAGTGCTAGAGGGACACAGAACACTGAAGCTTTCTTT

d_gene: TRBD1
j_gene: TRBJ1-1
abundance: few
v_gene: TRBV7-9
CDR3aa: CASSAGQAITEAFF
CDR3nt: TGTGCCAGCAGCGCGGGACAGGCGATCACTGAAGCTTTCTTT

d_gene: -
j_gene: TRBJ2-7
abundance: -
v_gene: TRBV7-2
CDR3aa: CASSLGLRQGGEQYF
CDR3nt: TGTGCCAGCAGCTTGGGGCTTCGACAGGGAGGCGAGCAGTACTTC

d_gene: TRBD2
j_gene: TRBJ2-1
abundance: -
v_gene: TRBV5-4
CDR3aa: CASSAGTSGGVMQFF
CDR3nt: TGTGCCAGCAGCGCCGGGACTAGCGGGGGCGTGATGCAGTTCTTC

d_gene: -
j_gene: TRBJ2-7
abundance: -
v_gene: TRBV24-1
CDR3aa: CATSDLQSSEQYF
CDR3nt: TGTGCCACCAGTGATTTGCAATCTAGCGAGCAGTACTTC

d_gene: -
j_gene: TRBJ1-1
abundance: few
v_gene: TRBV29-1
CDR3aa: CSVVRWGENTEAFF
CDR3nt: TGCAGCGTTGTACGGTGGGGAGAGAACACTGAAGCTTTCTTT

d_gene: TRBD1
j_gene: TRBJ1-4
abundance: few
v_gene: TRBV12-3/TRBV12-4
CDR3aa: CASRTGQHNEKLFF
CDR3nt: TGTGCCAGCAGGACGGGACAGCATAATGAAAAACTGTTTTTT

d_gene: -
j_gene: TRBJ1-5
abundance: -
v_gene: TRBV5-1
CDR3aa: CASSPGGRDQPQHF
CDR3nt: TGCGCCAGCAGCCCGGGAGGCAGAGATCAGCCCCAGCATTTT

d_gene: TRBD2
j_gene: TRBJ2-2
abundance: few
v_gene: TRBV12-3/TRBV12-4
CDR3aa: CASSSRLAGAGTGELFF
CDR3nt: TGTGCCAGCAGCTCAAGACTAGCGGGAGCTGGTACCGGGGAGCTGTTTTTT

d_gene: -
j_gene: TRBJ1-5
abundance: -
v_gene: TRBV6-1
CDR3aa: CASGGGLKGQPQHF
CDR3nt: TGTGCCAGCGGTGGAGGACTCAAGGGTCAGCCCCAGCATTTT

d_gene: TRBD1
j_gene: TRBJ1-1
abundance: few
v_gene: TRBV7-2
CDR3aa: CASRPPTGAGNTEAFF
CDR3nt: TGTGCCAGCAGACCTCCCACAGGGGCCGGGAACACTGAAGCTTTCTTT

d_gene: TRBD1
j_gene: TRBJ2-7
abundance: -
v_gene: TRBV5-1
CDR3aa: CASSLRQGPISYEQYF
CDR3nt: TGCGCCAGCAGCTTGCGACAGGGACCGATCTCCTACGAGCAGTACTTC

d_gene: TRBD2
j_gene: TRBJ2-5
abundance: few
v_gene: TRBV12-3/TRBV12-4
CDR3aa: CASSLGLAGGPGETQYF
CDR3nt: TGTGCCAGCAGTTTGGGGCTAGCGGGAGGGCCGGGGGAGACCCAGTACTTC

d_gene: -
j_gene: TRBJ2-7
abundance: -
v_gene: TRBV3-1
CDR3aa: CASSRRGSSYEQYF
CDR3nt: TGTGCCAGCAGCCGTCGGGGGAGCTCCTACGAGCAGTACTTC

d_gene: -
j_gene: TRBJ1-3
abundance: few
v_gene: TRBV7-8
CDR3aa: CASSQTWANSGNTIYF
CDR3nt: TGTGCCAGCAGCCAGACATGGGCCAACTCTGGAAACACCATATATTTT

d_gene: -
j_gene: TRBJ2-3
abundance: -
v_gene: TRBV3-1
CDR3aa: CARGAWRFTDTQYF
CDR3nt: TGTGCCAGGGGAGCGTGGCGGTTCACAGATACGCAGTATTTT

d_gene: -
j_gene: TRBJ2-2
abundance: -
v_gene: TRBV24-1
CDR3aa: CATQGGFTGELFF
CDR3nt: TGTGCCACCCAGGGGGGCTTCACCGGGGAGCTGTTTTTT

d_gene: -
j_gene: TRBJ1-2
abundance: few
v_gene: TRBV5-1
CDR3aa: CASSLGTGSGEGYTF
CDR3nt: TGCGCCAGCAGCTTGGGTACAGGGTCCGGGGAAGGCTACACCTTC